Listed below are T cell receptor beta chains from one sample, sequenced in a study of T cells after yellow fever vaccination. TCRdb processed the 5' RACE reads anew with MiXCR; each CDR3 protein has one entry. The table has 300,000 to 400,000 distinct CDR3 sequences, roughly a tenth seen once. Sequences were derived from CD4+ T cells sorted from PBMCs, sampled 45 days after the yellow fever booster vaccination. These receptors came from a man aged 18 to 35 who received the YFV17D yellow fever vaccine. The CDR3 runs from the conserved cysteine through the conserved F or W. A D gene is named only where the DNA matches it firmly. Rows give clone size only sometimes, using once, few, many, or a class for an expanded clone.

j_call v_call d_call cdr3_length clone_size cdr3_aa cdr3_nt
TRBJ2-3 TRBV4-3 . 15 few CASSQELGWGDTQYF TGCGCCAGCAGCCAAGAGTTAGGGTGGGGAGATACGCAGTATTTT
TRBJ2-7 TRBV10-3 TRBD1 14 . CATGGQGDSYEQYF TGTGCCACGGGGGGACAGGGAGACAGCTACGAGCAGTACTTC
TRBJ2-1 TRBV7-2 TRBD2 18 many CASSLRERGVTSYNEQFF TGTGCCAGCAGCTTACGGGAGCGGGGGGTCACCTCCTACAATGAGCAGTTCTTC
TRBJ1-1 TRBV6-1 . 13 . CASTADMNTEAFF TGTGCCAGCACGGCAGACATGAACACTGAAGCTTTCTTT
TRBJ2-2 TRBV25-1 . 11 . CASTRNGELFF TGTGCCAGCACCCGAAACGGGGAGCTGTTTTTT
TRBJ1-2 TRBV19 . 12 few CASSVAVYGYTF TGTGCCAGTAGTGTCGCCGTCTATGGCTACACCTTC
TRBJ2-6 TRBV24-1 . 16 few CATSDTTEPGANVLTF TGTGCCACCAGTGATACGACAGAACCTGGGGCCAACGTCCTGACTTTC
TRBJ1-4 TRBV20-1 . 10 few CSALNEKLFF TGCAGTGCCCTGAATGAAAAACTGTTTTTT
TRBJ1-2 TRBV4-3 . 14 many CASSQEGRNYGYTF TGCGCCAGCAGCCAAGAAGGCAGAAACTATGGCTACACCTTC
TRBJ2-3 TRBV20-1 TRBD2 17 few CSAPTSGGAEVADTQYF TGCAGTGCTCCGACTAGCGGGGGGGCCGAGGTGGCAGATACGCAGTATTTT
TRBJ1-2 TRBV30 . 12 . CAWSSSIGGYTF TGTGCCTGGAGTTCCTCTATCGGTGGCTACACCTTC
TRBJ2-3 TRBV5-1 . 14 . CASSPGFAADTQYF TGCGCCAGCAGCCCCGGATTCGCCGCAGATACGCAGTATTTT
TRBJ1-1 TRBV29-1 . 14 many CSVIRGGVNTEAFF TGCAGCGTTATCAGGGGCGGGGTGAACACTGAAGCTTTCTTT
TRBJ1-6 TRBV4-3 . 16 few CASSQDYRQDNSPLHF TGCGCCAGCAGCCAAGATTATCGGCAGGATAATTCACCCCTCCACTTT
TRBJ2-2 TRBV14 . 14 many CASSGQTYTGELFF TGTGCCAGCAGCGGACAGACCTACACCGGGGAGCTGTTTTTT
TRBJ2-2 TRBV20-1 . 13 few CSARDSGSGELFF TGCAGTGCTAGAGATTCAGGTTCCGGGGAGCTGTTTTTT
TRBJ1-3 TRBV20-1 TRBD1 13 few CSVPGQGWNTIYF TGCAGTGTCCCGGGACAGGGGTGGAACACCATATATTTT
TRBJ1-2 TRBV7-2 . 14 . CASSLWRVNYGYTF TGTGCCAGCAGCTTATGGAGGGTCAACTATGGCTACACCTTC
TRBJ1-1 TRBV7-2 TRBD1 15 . CASNKGQGLDTEAFF TGTGCCAGCAACAAAGGACAGGGTTTGGACACTGAAGCTTTCTTT
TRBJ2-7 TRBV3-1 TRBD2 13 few CASSQIERGEQYF TGTGCCAGCAGCCAAATAGAGCGGGGCGAGCAGTACTTC
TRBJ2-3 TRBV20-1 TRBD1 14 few CSARDRGHTDTQYF TGCAGTGCCCGGGACAGGGGCCACACAGATACGCAGTATTTT
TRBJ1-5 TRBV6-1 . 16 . CASSLGETAGNQPQHF TGTGCCAGCAGCCTGGGGGAAACAGCGGGCAATCAGCCCCAGCATTTT
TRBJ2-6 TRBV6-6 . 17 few CASSLPGSLSGANVLTF TGTGCCAGCAGCCTCCCGGGATCCCTCTCTGGGGCCAACGTCCTGACTTTC
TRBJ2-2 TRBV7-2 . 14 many CASSRPGGGGELFF TGTGCCAGCAGCCGACCAGGGGGGGGCGGGGAGCTGTTTTTT
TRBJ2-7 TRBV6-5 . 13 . CASRAVNYYEQYF TGTGCCAGCAGAGCCGTAAACTACTACGAGCAGTACTTC
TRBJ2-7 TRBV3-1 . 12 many CASSHESRQQYF TGTGCCAGCAGCCATGAGAGCAGGCAGCAGTACTTC
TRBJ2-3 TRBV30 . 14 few CASRGPGDTDTQYF TGTGCCTCCCGAGGACCGGGGGACACAGATACGCAGTATTTT
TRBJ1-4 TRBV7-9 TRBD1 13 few CAMEQGTEEKLFF TGTGCCATGGAACAGGGGACGGAGGAAAAACTGTTTTTT
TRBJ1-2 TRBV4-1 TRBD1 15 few CASSDNPRDRGGYTF TGCGCCAGCAGCGACAACCCGCGGGACAGGGGTGGCTACACCTTC